This is a list of T cell receptor beta chains from one sample in a study of cytotoxic CD8 clonotypes in ibrutinib-treated CLL. Data came from immunoSEQ multiplex PCR; TCRdb stores just in-frame clones and leaves some out. This sample has approximately 100,000 clones; 60% to 80% occur once, and the top ten carry under 30%. The sequenced sample was PBMCs, obtained after 24 months of ibrutinib treatment. These receptors were obtained from a human donor with chronic lymphocytic leukemia. The CDR3 runs from the conserved cysteine through the conserved F or W. D genes are given only for firm matches. Only some rows state a clone size, as once, few, many or a class for expanded clones.

J gene: TRBJ2-1
V gene: TRBV15
D gene: NA
clone size: once
CDR3 protein: CATSRGGNQGIQQFF
CDR3 DNA: TGTGCCACCAGCAGAGGAGGGAACCAGGGTATACAGCAGTTCTTC

J gene: TRBJ1-1
V gene: TRBV4-1
D gene: NA
clone size: few
CDR3 protein: CASSQAPNTEAFF
CDR3 DNA: TGCGCCAGCAGCCAAGCACCGAACACTGAAGCTTTCTTT

J gene: TRBJ2-1
V gene: TRBV14
D gene: TRBD2
clone size: NA
CDR3 protein: CASSQGAGVWWFF
CDR3 DNA: TGTGCCAGCAGCCAAGGAGCGGGAGTTTGGTGGTTCTTC

J gene: TRBJ2-5
V gene: TRBV5-4
D gene: NA
clone size: NA
CDR3 protein: CASSALEETQYF
CDR3 DNA: TGTGCCAGCAGCGCACTTGAAGAGACCCAGTACTTC

J gene: TRBJ2-3
V gene: TRBV7-2
D gene: TRBD2
clone size: NA
CDR3 protein: CASGIARGVQADTQYF
CDR3 DNA: TGTGCCAGCGGGATCGCGCGGGGGGTTCAAGCAGATACGCAGTATTTT

J gene: TRBJ2-3
V gene: TRBV5-4
D gene: NA
clone size: NA
CDR3 protein: CASSLSSTELDTQYF
CDR3 DNA: TGTGCCAGCAGCTTGTCTAGCACGGAACTGGATACGCAGTATTTT

J gene: TRBJ1-4
V gene: TRBV5-1
D gene: TRBD1
clone size: few
CDR3 protein: CASSSGQDNEKLFF
CDR3 DNA: TGCGCCAGCAGCTCGGGACAGGATAATGAAAAACTGTTTTTT

J gene: TRBJ2-3
V gene: TRBV27
D gene: NA
clone size: once
CDR3 protein: CASSLMRVTTDTQYF
CDR3 DNA: TGTGCCAGCAGTTTAATGCGGGTGACCACAGATACGCAGTATTTT

J gene: TRBJ1-2
V gene: TRBV6-1
D gene: NA
clone size: NA
CDR3 protein: CASSARMSANYGYTF
CDR3 DNA: TGTGCCAGCAGTGCTCGAATGTCGGCAAACTATGGCTACACCTTC

J gene: TRBJ2-3
V gene: TRBV6-1
D gene: NA
clone size: NA
CDR3 protein: CASFLTDRTDTQYF
CDR3 DNA: TGTGCCAGCTTCCTGACGGACCGGACAGATACGCAGTATTTT

J gene: TRBJ2-2
V gene: TRBV5-1
D gene: TRBD2
clone size: few
CDR3 protein: CASSLSSGRAGELFF
CDR3 DNA: TGCGCCAGCAGCTTGAGTAGCGGGAGGGCCGGGGAGCTGTTTTTT

J gene: TRBJ1-3
V gene: TRBV27
D gene: TRBD1
clone size: few
CDR3 protein: CASSLSLPAGGNGNTIYF
CDR3 DNA: TGTGCCAGCAGTTTGTCTCTCCCGGCAGGGGGCAATGGAAACACCATATATTTT

J gene: TRBJ2-1
V gene: TRBV6-1
D gene: TRBD2
clone size: NA
CDR3 protein: CASSEETGLAGWGYYNEQFF
CDR3 DNA: TGTGCCAGCAGTGAAGAGACGGGACTAGCGGGGTGGGGTTATTACAATGAGCAGTTCTTC